Below, 7 T cell receptor beta chains from the same sample are listed, as sequenced in a study of blood T cell repertoires in COVID-19. The assay was immunoSEQ multiplex PCR, and TCRdb's table has in-frame clones only and misses some. The sample holds about 250,000 clones, 85% seen once. The sequenced sample was peripheral blood. The receptors originated from a man aged 45 to 65 with COVID-19, enrolled during active disease.

Only a few counts were recorded for this clone. The chain links TRBV29-1 to TRBJ2-2; 8 nucleotides match TRBD1. The CDR3 is 15 amino acids. The germline gives CDR1 SQVTM, CDR2 ANQGSEA. V shed 6 bases, J shed 1 base, and the junction held 7 bases outside the gene matches. Here the CDR3 DNA reads TGCAGCGTCCGGACCGGGACAGGGAACACCGGGGAGCTGTTTTTT. Translating gives CSVRTGTGNTGELFF.

CDR3 residues: CASSSSSGLTEQFF. DNA for the CDR3: TGTGCCAGCAGCTCATCGTCCGGGTTGACTGAGCAGTTCTTC. This chain links TRBV11-3 with TRBJ2-1; no clear D. CDR1 is SGHNT and CDR2 is YENEEA in the germline V gene. V was trimmed by 4 bases and J by 9 bases, leaving 16 bases between them. The CDR3 consists of 14 residues.

The V call is TRBV30, the J call TRBJ2-2; 8 nucleotides align to TRBD1. Germline V gene sequence: CDR1 GTSNPN, CDR2 SVGIG (reference sequence). This CDR3 spans 13 amino acids. With 0 bases clipped from V and 6 bases from J, the junction kept 0 bases outside the gene matches. The CDR3 is CAWSVTGAGELFF. DNA of the CDR3: TGTGCCTGGAGTGTGACAGGGGCCGGGGAGCTGTTTTTT.

The V and J genes are TRBV30 and TRBJ2-1, with D maybe TRBD1 (5 bases). The ends were cut back, 0 bases at V and 4 bases at J, with 10 bases in the middle. The CDR3 is made up of 14 amino acids. The germline V gene encodes CDR1 GTSNPN and CDR2 SVGIG (reference sequence). CDR3: CAWSVTGVYNEQFF. CDR3 coding DNA: TGTGCCTGGAGTGTAACAGGAGTTTACAATGAGCAGTTCTTC.

The chain uses TRBV7-9 and TRBJ1-6, with TRBD1 as a possible D gene (5 bases). The V gene's germline CDR1 is SEHNR and CDR2 FQNEAQ (reference sequence). Trimming took off 7 bases at V and 8 bases at J, with 18 bases between the two ends. CDR3 length equals 15 residues. CDR3 sequence reads: CASTGGAGMDSPLHF. The CDR3, as DNA: TGTGCCAGCACGGGAGGGGCAGGGATGGATTCACCCCTCCACTTT.

The gene calls are TRBV4-3 and TRBJ1-3; weak D call: TRBD1 (6 bases). The V end was cut by 0 bases, the J end by 1 base, with 13 bases between. This CDR3 spans 17 amino acids. Per the germline V gene, CDR1 is LGHNA and CDR2 is YSLEER. CDR3 sequence: CASSQEVHRESGNTIYF. Here the CDR3 DNA reads TGCGCCAGCAGCCAAGAAGTCCACAGGGAGTCTGGAAACACCATATATTTT.

The CDR3 sequence: CASSQERANYGYTF. CDR3 nucleotide sequence: TGTGCCAGCAGCCAAGAGCGTGCTAACTATGGCTACACCTTC. The chain uses TRBV3-1 (or the pseudogene TRBV3-2) and TRBJ1-2; D unclear. Germline V gene lookup returns CDR1 LGHDT and CDR2 YNNKEL (reference sequence). V was cut by 0 bases and J by 0 bases, with 5 bases left in between. The length of the CDR3 is 14 residues.